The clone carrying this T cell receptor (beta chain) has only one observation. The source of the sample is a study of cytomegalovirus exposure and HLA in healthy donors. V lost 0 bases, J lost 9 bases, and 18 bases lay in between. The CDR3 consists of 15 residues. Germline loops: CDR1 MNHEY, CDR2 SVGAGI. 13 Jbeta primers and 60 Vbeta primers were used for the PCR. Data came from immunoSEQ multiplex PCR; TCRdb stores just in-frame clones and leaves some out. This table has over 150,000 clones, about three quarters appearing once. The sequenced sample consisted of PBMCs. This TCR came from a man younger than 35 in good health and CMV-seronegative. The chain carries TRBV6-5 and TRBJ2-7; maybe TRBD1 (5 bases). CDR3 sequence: CASSYSYMPGSGQYF. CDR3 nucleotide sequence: TGTGCCAGCAGTTACTCATACATGCCAGGGTCGGGGCAGTACTTC.